Below are 3 T cell receptor beta chains sequenced from a single sample in a study of blood T cell repertoires in COVID-19. The method was immunoSEQ multiplex PCR; TCRdb's version includes in-frame clones alone and lacks a portion of them. The table has more than 200,000 clones, about 93% seen once; the top ten hold approximately 2%. The sample consisted of PBMCs or T cells enriched from blood (not recorded which). The source of these receptors is a woman aged 18-29 years who had recovered from COVID-19.

This chain uses TRBV19 with TRBJ2-2; 7 bases align to TRBD2. Trimming at V came to 2 bases and at J to 3 bases, leaving 3 bases not matched to a gene. The length of the CDR3 is 15 residues. Germline CDR1 and CDR2: LNHDA and SQIVND (reference sequence). CDR3 sequence (DNA): TGTGCCAGTAGTATACTGGGAGGGGACACCGGGGAGCTGTTTTTT. This encodes CASSILGGDTGELFF.

This chain links TRBV5-4 with TRBJ1-1; 9 positions match TRBD1. Germline CDR1 SGHNT, CDR2 YYREEE (reference sequence). The CDR3 has 14 residues. Losses at the gene ends were 2 bases for V and 6 bases for J; bases not matched to a gene: 5. CDR3 coding DNA: TGTGCCAGCAGCTTCACAGGGGGCACGTCTGAAGCTTTCTTT. Its translation: CASSFTGGTSEAFF.

This chain links TRBV20-1 with TRBJ2-1, with D possibly matching TRBD2 (7 bases). CDR3 length equals 15 residues. From germline, CDR1 is DFQATT and CDR2 SNEGSKA (reference sequence). Trimming pared 3 bases from V and 10 bases from J, leaving 22 bases between. The chain's CDR3 is CSASISSRGREEQFF. In DNA, the CDR3 is TGCAGTGCTAGTATATCGTCTAGGGGGAGGGAGGAGCAGTTCTTC.